The 27 T cell receptor beta chains reported below all come from one sample, sequenced in a study of T-cell memory formation after mild COVID-19. Via MiXCR, TCRdb re-called the 5' RACE reads, giving one row per CDR3 protein. The table shows 120,000 to 150,000 distinct CDR3 sequences, with 5.5% to 7% occurring only once. Specimen: PBMCs or a T cell subset sorted from them (not recorded which). These receptors originate from an adult woman who had mild COVID-19 (a few samples of this study predate the infection). Cell type and time point are not known.

This clonotype was seen only a few times. The rearrangement uses TRBV7-8 and TRBJ2-2; a weak D match, TRBD1 (6 bases). Germline V lookup: CDR1 SGHVS, CDR2 FQNEAQ. V lost 7 bases, J lost 2 bases, and 8 bases lay in between. The CDR3 has 13 residues. The CDR3: CASIQGNTGELFF. CDR3 DNA: TGTGCCAGCATACAGGGCAACACCGGGGAGCTGTTTTTT. The entire variable domain, with the rest obtained from reference TRBV7-8 and TRBJ2-2, is as follows: GAGVSQSPRYKVAKRGQDVALRCDPISGHVSLFWYQQALGQGPEFLTYFQNEAQLDKSGLPSDRFFAERPEGSVSTLKIQRTQQEDSAVYLCASIQGNTGELFFGEGSRLTVL.

The J gene is TRBJ1-6, the V gene TRBV12-3 or TRBV12-4, with D hard to call. The CDR3 consists of 14 residues. V shed 2 bases and J shed 7 bases, with 9 bases lying between them. This chain's CDR3 is CASSLSDSNSPLHF. CDR3 nucleotide sequence: TGTGCCAGCAGTTTATCAGACTCAAATTCACCCCTCCACTTT.

This clonotype was picked up a small number of times. The chain links TRBV18 to TRBJ2-1; 9 bases line up with TRBD2. Unmatched junction bases numbered 9, after V lost 0 bases and J lost 3 bases. Germline V gene lookup returns CDR1 KGHSH and CDR2 LQKENI. The CDR3 consists of 18 residues. CDR3 nucleotides: TGTGCCAGCTCACCACCGATTTTTGAGCGGGGGGTCTACAATGAGCAGTTCTTC. Translation: CASSPPIFERGVYNEQFF.

This clonotype was counted only a few times. V and J are TRBV7-8 and TRBJ1-6; 8 nucleotides match TRBD1. This CDR3 is 14 amino acids long. V gave up 1 base and J gave up 10 bases; unmatched junction bases: 3. Germline V gene sequence: CDR1 SGHVS, CDR2 FQNEAQ. This CDR3 is CASSLGTGLSPLHF. The CDR3 coding sequence is TGTGCCAGCAGCTTAGGGACAGGGCTCTCACCCCTCCACTTT.

Ten or more counts support this clonotype. The chain joins TRBV7-8 to TRBJ2-2; TRBD2 aligns across 11 bases. This CDR3 comprises 17 residues. V gave up 5 bases and J gave up 0 bases; unmatched junction bases: 5. Per germline, CDR1 SGHVS and CDR2 FQNEAQ. For the CDR3, the DNA is TGTGCCAGCAGCCGAACTAGCGGGGGAGCGAACACCGGGGAGCTGTTTTTT. As protein: CASSRTSGGANTGELFF.

The V call is TRBV5-1, the J call TRBJ2-5, with TRBD2 identical over 7 bases. Germline CDR1 and CDR2: SGHRS and YFSETQ. With V trimmed by 1 base and J by 0 bases, 9 bases remained unmatched. There are 17 residues in the CDR3. Here the CDR3 reads CASSLPRGSGDQETQYF. The DNA for the CDR3 is TGCGCCAGCAGCTTGCCTCGGGGGAGCGGGGACCAAGAGACCCAGTACTTC.

This clonotype showed up many times. This chain joins TRBV25-1 and TRBJ2-4; 9 positions match TRBD1. The CDR3 totals 14 residues. Per the germline V gene, CDR1 is MGHDK and CDR2 is SYGVNS. Unmatched junction bases numbered 5, after V lost 3 bases and J lost 8 bases. CDR3 amino acids: CASSDGTGLDIQYF. The CDR3 nucleotides are TGTGCCAGCAGTGATGGGACAGGGCTGGACATTCAGTACTTC.

This clonotype has more than one count but fewer than ten. The DNA for the CDR3 is TGTGCCAGCAGTCTAACCGGGACGGGGAACACTGAAGCTTTCTTT. Translating it yields CASSLTGTGNTEAFF. The J gene is TRBJ1-1, the V gene TRBV5-5; D is perhaps TRBD1 (5 bases). This CDR3 contains 15 residues. Trimming removed 5 bases from V and 1 base from J, with 15 bases in between. The V gene's germline CDR1 is SGHKS and CDR2 YYEKEE (reference sequence).

Turning to this clonotype: A much larger clone sits a single nucleotide away, making a read error possible. As the CDR3 is not closed by the conserved phenylalanine or tryptophan, this likely results from a read error. V and J are TRBV12-3 or TRBV12-4 and TRBJ1-5; D perhaps matches TRBD1 (6 bases). V lost 6 bases and J lost 1, with 10 bases in between. This CDR3 is built from 14 residues. The CDR3 region is CASSPRGSNQPQHS. The CDR3, as DNA: TGTGCCAGCAGCCCTAGGGGGAGCAATCAGCCCCAGCATTCT.

The gene calls are TRBV4-3 and TRBJ2-7, with 10 positions matching TRBD2. Germline values: CDR1 LGHNA, CDR2 YSLEER. The CDR3 sequence is 17 residues long. V shed 3 bases, J shed 2 bases, and the junction held 10 bases outside the gene matches. This CDR3 reads CASSHWGLAGATYEQYF. CDR3 nucleotide sequence: TGCGCCAGCAGCCATTGGGGTCTAGCGGGAGCAACCTACGAGCAGTACTTC.

This clonotype was observed a handful of times. This chain joins TRBV4-1 and TRBJ1-4; 7 positions agree with TRBD1. Trimming at V came to 3 bases and at J to 5 bases, leaving 6 bases not matched to a gene. Germline CDR1 and CDR2: MGHRA and YSYEKL. The CDR3 is made up of 15 amino acids. CDR3: CASSHGDSLNEKLFF. CDR3 in DNA: TGCGCCAGCAGCCATGGGGACAGCCTGAATGAAAAACTGTTTTTT.

This clonotype was counted a few times. The DNA for the CDR3 is TGTGCCAGCAGTTTCCCCCCCAATTTAAAAGCTTTCTTT. Its translation: CASSFPPNLKAFF. V usage is TRBV12-3 or TRBV12-4 and J usage is TRBJ1-1; no reliable D call. The CDR3 loop spans 13 amino acids. Between the trimmed V and J ends, which lost 3 bases and 9 bases, there was a span of 14 bases.

This clonotype was picked up a small number of times. The chain employs TRBV6-2 or TRBV6-3 and TRBJ2-1; no firm D call. Germline CDR1 reads MNHEY; CDR2 reads SVGEGT. This CDR3 spans 11 amino acids. V lost 5 bases, J lost 8 bases, and 7 bases lay in between. This CDR3 reads CASSNTDEQFF. CDR3 bases: TGTGCCAGCAGTAATACCGATGAGCAGTTCTTC.

CDR3 protein: CASSYSMSGRQPQHF. CDR3 bases: TGTGCCAGCAGTTACTCGATGTCGGGACGCCAGCCCCAGCATTTT. The V gene is TRBV6-6, the J gene TRBJ1-5, with D perhaps TRBD1 (5 bases). V shed 0 bases and J shed 7 bases, with 13 bases lying between them. This CDR3 has 15 amino acids. The V gene's germline CDR1 is MNHNY and CDR2 SVGAGI (reference sequence).

This rearrangement joins TRBV5-6 to TRBJ1-1; 7 bases are shared with TRBD1. With 4 bases clipped from V and 10 bases from J, the junction kept 16 bases outside the gene matches. Germline V lookup: CDR1 SGHDT, CDR2 YYEEEE. CDR3 length: 15 amino acids. In DNA form, the CDR3 reads TGTGCCAGCAGCCGATACGACAGGGATATAATCGGAGCTTTCTTT. It is translated as CASSRYDRDIIGAFF.

This clonotype has a handful of counts. The genes are TRBV10-3 and TRBJ2-7, with D maybe TRBD1 (6 bases). The ends were cut back, 6 bases at V and 4 bases at J, with 16 bases in the middle. Germline V gives CDR1 ENHRY, CDR2 SYGVKD. CDR3 size: 14 residues. The CDR3 loop reads CAIRAGQTKYEQYF. The CDR3, as DNA: TGTGCCATCAGGGCCGGACAGACCAAATACGAGCAGTACTTC.

This chain uses TRBV18 with TRBJ2-4, with D hard to call. This CDR3 has 16 amino acids. V was trimmed by 3 bases and J by 1 base, leaving 13 bases between them. Germline CDR1 and CDR2: KGHSH and LQKENI. CDR3 nucleotides: TGTGCCAGCTCACCCCGGGTCCGACGGGCCAAAAACATTCAGTACTTC. It codes for CASSPRVRRAKNIQYF.

This clonotype was recorded at least ten times. The V and J genes are TRBV7-8 and TRBJ2-7; 16 bases match TRBD2. With 4 bases clipped from V and 10 bases from J, the junction kept 4 bases outside the gene matches. Germline-derived CDR1 and CDR2 are SGHVS and FQNEAQ. CDR3 length: 14 amino acids. CDR3 bases: TGTGCCAGCAGCTCGGGACTAGCGGGAGGGATACAGTACTTC. Amino acid sequence: CASSSGLAGGIQYF.

This clonotype was recorded a few times. The DNA for the CDR3 is TGTGCCAGCTCACCACGACTAGCAGACACAGATACGCAGTATTTT. It codes for CASSPRLADTDTQYF. V and J are TRBV18 and TRBJ2-3; 7 bases fit TRBD2. The junction had 3 bases not matched to a gene; V was cut back by 1 base and J by 2 bases. This CDR3 spans 15 amino acids. Per germline, CDR1 KGHSH and CDR2 LQKENI.

The rearrangement links TRBV18 to TRBJ2-1; 8 bases are shared with TRBD1. V was pared by 4 bases and J by 4 bases, with 9 bases of the junction left unmatched. CDR3 length: 16 residues. Germline values: CDR1 KGHSH, CDR2 LQKENI. Written as DNA, the CDR3 is TGTGCCAGCTCACTAGACCGGGACAGGCGTTACAATGAGCAGTTCTTC. It translates to CASSLDRDRRYNEQFF.

This clonotype was picked up many times. As DNA, the CDR3 is TGTGCCAGCAGTTACGGGACATCTGGCTACACCTTC. Its protein product is CASSYGTSGYTF. V and J are TRBV6-5 and TRBJ1-2, with D possibly matching TRBD1 (6 bases). There are 12 residues in the CDR3. V was cut by 2 bases and J by 7 bases, with 8 bases left in between. In germline, CDR1 is MNHEY, CDR2 SVGAGI.

The chain is built from TRBV20-1 and TRBJ1-5, with no clear D. Trimming pared 0 bases from V and 4 bases from J, leaving 13 bases between. CDR3 size: 15 residues. The V gene's germline CDR1 is DFQATT and CDR2 SNEGSKA (reference sequence). CDR3 amino acids: CSARDTGNGNQPQHF. The CDR3 DNA reads as TGCAGTGCTAGAGATACCGGTAATGGGAATCAGCCCCAGCATTTT.

This clonotype appeared many times. J is TRBJ2-2 and V is TRBV5-1, with a possible D match to TRBD1 (6 bases). V lost 5 bases to trimming and J lost 1 base, with 9 bases between them. CDR3 length: 14 amino acids. CDR1 and CDR2 (germline): SGHRS, YFSETQ. CDR3 in amino acids: CASRGTQNTGELFF. Written as DNA, the CDR3 is TGCGCCAGCAGGGGGACACAGAACACCGGGGAGCTGTTTTTT.

This clonotype was seen a handful of times. This chain uses TRBV20-1 with TRBJ2-7; unclear D gene. Germline assignment: CDR1 DFQATT and CDR2 SNEGSKA (reference sequence). This CDR3 region has 10 residues. Trimming left V 3 bases short and J 7 bases short, with 7 bases between. Written as DNA, the CDR3 is TGCAGTGCTAGTTTGGGGGAGCAGTACTTC. It translates to CSASLGEQYF.

This chain links TRBV3-1 with TRBJ2-6, with D hard to call. Germline lookup yields CDR1 LGHDT and CDR2 YNNKEL (reference sequence). With 3 bases removed from V and 0 bases from J, the gap between germline ends came to 9 bases. This CDR3 is built from 16 residues. The CDR3, as DNA: TGTGCCAGCAGCCACCGGTATAACTCTGGGGCCAACGTCCTGACTTTC. Translated, it gives CASSHRYNSGANVLTF.

The rearrangement uses TRBV4-3 and TRBJ1-6; D uncertain. V was pared by 1 base and J by 7 bases, with 11 bases between. Germline V gene sequence: CDR1 LGHNA, CDR2 YSLEER. The CDR3 is 15 residues long. DNA of the CDR3: TGCGCCAGCAGCCAAGGTCGTTTGGAGAATTCACCCCTCCACTTT. Amino acids: CASSQGRLENSPLHF.

This clonotype appeared many times. This chain uses TRBV20-1 with TRBJ1-5; maybe TRBD1 (6 bases). CDR1 and CDR2 from the germline V gene are DFQATT and SNEGSKA (reference sequence). Trimming shortened V by 5 bases and J by 5 bases, and 16 bases separated the two germline ends. The CDR3 extends over 14 amino acids. The DNA of the CDR3 is TGCAGTGCTTCCAGGGGTCCCCTGGATCAGCCCCAGCATTTT. Protein sequence: CSASRGPLDQPQHF.